This T cell receptor beta chain is drawn from a study of CD8+ T cells in alopecia areata. CDR3 length equals 17 residues. In germline, CDR1 is MGHRA, CDR2 YSYEKL. Trimming pared 0 bases from V and 0 bases from J, leaving 9 bases between. TCR sequencing used cDNA made by reverse transcription of extracted RNA. Sequenced by immunoSEQ multiplex PCR; TCRdb stores in-frame clones only, minus some. This sample carries roughly 150,000 clones, less than 70% of them seen once, and the ten largest clones take roughly 15%. Treatment meaning: oral pan-JAK inhibitor, 5-10 mg twice daily. The TCR was taken from a human donor with alopecia areata. The chain has TRBV4-1 and TRBJ2-6; possible D gene TRBD1, 5 bases. Sequencing was performed on CD8+ T cells sorted from blood, taken at week 4, from a patient treated with tofacitinib. CDR3 sequence reads: CASSQEGAISGANVLTF. DNA for the CDR3: TGCGCCAGCAGCCAAGAAGGGGCTATCTCTGGGGCCAACGTCCTGACTTTC.